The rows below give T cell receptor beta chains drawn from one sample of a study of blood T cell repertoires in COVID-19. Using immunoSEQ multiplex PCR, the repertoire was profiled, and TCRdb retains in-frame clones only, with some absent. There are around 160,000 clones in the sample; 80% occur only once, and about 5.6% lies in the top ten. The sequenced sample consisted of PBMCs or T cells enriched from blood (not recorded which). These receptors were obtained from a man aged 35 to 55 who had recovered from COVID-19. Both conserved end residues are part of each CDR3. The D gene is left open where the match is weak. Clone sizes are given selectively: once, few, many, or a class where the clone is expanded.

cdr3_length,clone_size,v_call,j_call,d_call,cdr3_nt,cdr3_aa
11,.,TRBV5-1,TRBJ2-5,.,TGCCCCCGCAGGGGGGGGGAGACCCAGTACTTC,CPRRGGETQYF
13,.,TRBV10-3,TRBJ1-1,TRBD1,TGTGCCATTCGGTTCCAGGGGGACACTGAAGCTTTCTTT,CAIRFQGDTEAFF
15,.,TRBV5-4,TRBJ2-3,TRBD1,TGTGCCAGCAGCTTGGAGGGGGCAATCACAGATACGCAGTATTTT,CASSLEGAITDTQYF
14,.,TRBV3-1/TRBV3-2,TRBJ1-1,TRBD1,TGTGCCAGCAGCACCGGGACAGTTAACACTGAAGCTTTCTTT,CASSTGTVNTEAFF
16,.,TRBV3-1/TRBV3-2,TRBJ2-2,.,TGTGCCAGCAGTCCAAGGAAGGGAGGATCCACCGGGGAGCTGTTTTTT,CASSPRKGGSTGELFF
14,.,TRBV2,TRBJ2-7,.,TGTGCCAGCAGTGAAAGGGGTATCGCCATCGAGCAGTACTTC,CASSERGIAIEQYF
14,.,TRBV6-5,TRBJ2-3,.,TGTGCCAGCAGTTACCACAGGAGCACAGATACGCAGTATTTT,CASSYHRSTDTQYF
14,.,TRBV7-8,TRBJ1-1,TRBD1,TGTGCCAGCACTATACAGGGGCGGGACACTGAAGCTTTCTTT,CASTIQGRDTEAFF
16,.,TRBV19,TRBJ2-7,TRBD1,TGTGCCAGTAGTATCTCAGGACAGGGTTACTCCTACGAGCAGTACTTC,CASSISGQGYSYEQYF
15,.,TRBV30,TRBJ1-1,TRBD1,TGTGCCTGGAGTGGGGGACAGTCTATGAACACTGAAGCTTTCTTT,CAWSGGQSMNTEAFF
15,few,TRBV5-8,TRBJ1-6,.,TGTGCCAGCAGCTTTCTCCGTGCAGGGGATTCACCCCTCCACTTT,CASSFLRAGDSPLHF